Presented here are 4 T cell receptor beta chains from one specimen sequenced in a study of blood T cells in healthy people across ages. A second PCR, run for roughly 7 to 11 cycles, used a sample-barcoded 5' primer plus a J-beta primer mix. TCRdb redid the calling of the 5' RACE reads with MiXCR, one entry per CDR3 protein. The table has fewer than 1.5 million distinct CDR3 sequences, roughly 40% seen once; the top ten hold less than 8%. Source material: blood. These receptors were taken from a woman aged 18-29 years in good health.

This clonotype is a singleton in its sample. The CDR3 is CASSAGEASYNEQFF. In DNA, the CDR3 is TGTGCCAGCAGCGCGGGGGAGGCTTCCTACAATGAGCAGTTCTTC. The chain links TRBV9 to TRBJ2-1; a possible D gene is TRBD2 (6 bases). CDR3 length: 15 amino acids. V lost 3 bases and J 1 base, leaving 11 bases between the germline ends. The germline CDR1 and CDR2 sequences are SGDLS and YYNGEE.

V is TRBV10-2 and J is TRBJ1-4, with 8 bases that match TRBD1. V shed 8 bases and J 7 bases; nucleotides not matched to a gene: 18. The CDR3 covers 17 residues. Germline V gene data show CDR1 as WSHSY and CDR2 as SAAADI. CDR3 sequence reads: CASLPQGAPGGGEKLFF. CDR3 DNA sequence: TGCGCCAGCCTCCCCCAGGGGGCGCCGGGGGGAGGTGAAAAACTGTTTTTT.

This clonotype was recorded at least ten times. It is unclear where the CDR3 begins or ends on the DNA, so no DNA is shown, and the CDR3 is as TCRdb lists it. This chain joins TRBV29-1 and TRBJ1-2. The CDR3 contains 11 residues when both ends are counted. From germline, CDR1 is SQVTM and CDR2 ANQGSEA. CDR3 residues: CSVADNYGCTF.

This clonotype was recorded a few times. J is TRBJ2-1 and V is TRBV4-1, with TRBD2 matching over 7 bases. V dropped 3 bases and J dropped 6; count of bases not matched to a gene: 5. This CDR3 has 14 residues. CDR1 is MGHRA, CDR2 YSYEKL, per germline. CDR3 amino acids: CASSHVGTTNEQFF. CDR3 nucleotide sequence: TGCGCCAGCAGCCACGTCGGGACTACCAATGAGCAGTTCTTC.